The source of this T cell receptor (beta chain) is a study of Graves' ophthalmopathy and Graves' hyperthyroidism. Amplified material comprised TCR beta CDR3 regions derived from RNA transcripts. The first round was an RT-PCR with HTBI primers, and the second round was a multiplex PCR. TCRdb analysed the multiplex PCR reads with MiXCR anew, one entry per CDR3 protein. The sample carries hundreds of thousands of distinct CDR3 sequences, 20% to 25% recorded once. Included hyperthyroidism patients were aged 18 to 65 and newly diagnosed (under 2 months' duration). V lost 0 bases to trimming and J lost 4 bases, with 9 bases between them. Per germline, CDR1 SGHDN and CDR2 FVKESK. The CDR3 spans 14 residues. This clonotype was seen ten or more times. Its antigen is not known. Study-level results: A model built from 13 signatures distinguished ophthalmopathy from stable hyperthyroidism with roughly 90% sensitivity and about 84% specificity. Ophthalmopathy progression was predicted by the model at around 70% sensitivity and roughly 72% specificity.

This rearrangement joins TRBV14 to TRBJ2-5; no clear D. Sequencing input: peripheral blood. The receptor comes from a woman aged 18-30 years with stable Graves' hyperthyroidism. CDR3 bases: TGTGCCAGCAGCCAAGAACTGTGGGCAGAGACCCAGTACTTC. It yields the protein CASSQELWAETQYF. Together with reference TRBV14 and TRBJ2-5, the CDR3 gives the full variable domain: EAGVTQFPSHSVIEKGQTVTLRCDPISGHDNLYWYRRVMGKEIKFLLHFVKESKQDESGMPNNRFLAERTGGTYSTLKVQPAELEDSGVYFCASSQELWAETQYFGPGTRLLVL.